This record covers a single T cell receptor beta chain. This PCR relied on a set of 60 Vbeta primers and 13 Jbeta primers. The table came from immunoSEQ multiplex PCR; TCRdb's copy has only in-frame clones and leaves some out. The sample lists 95,000 to 100,000 clones; about 80% were seen once. This sample is part of a study of cytomegalovirus exposure and HLA in healthy donors. CDR3 size: 14 residues. Looked up from germline, CDR1 is SGDLS and CDR2 is YYNGEE. Trimming cost V 2 bases and J 4 bases, with 12 bases left between them. The chain is built from TRBV9 and TRBJ2-5, with D unclear. The sequenced sample was PBMCs. The sequence was collected from a man aged 35-49 years in good health and CMV-seronegative. The CDR3 sequence: CASSVSLVAETQYF. DNA of the CDR3: TGTGCCAGCAGCGTGTCCCTGGTAGCAGAGACCCAGTACTTC.